This T cell receptor beta chain was observed in a study of CXCR3-negative and CXCR3-positive naive CD8 T cells. Findings of the study overall: CXCR3-positive naive cells carried more hydrophobic TRB CDR3s than CXCR3-negative ones. Researchers report CXCR3 expression partially decreased after cryopreservation, with fresh PBMCs used in most assays.

This CDR3 has 15 residues. UMI labels and 5' RACE were used to prepare the TRB cDNA libraries. TCRdb reanalyzed the 5' RACE reads and collapses them to one entry per CDR3 protein, without DNA. With some 64,000 distinct CDR3 sequences in the sample, the ten largest clones hold approximately 0.74%. With regard to this clonotype: Its antigen is unidentified.

The source material was naive CXCR3+ CD8+ T cells from blood. The subset denotes: CD45RO-CCR7+CD27+CD95- naive CD8+ T cells expressing CXCR3 (TNR3+). The gene calls are TRBV12-3 or TRBV12-4 and TRBJ1-5. This sequence originates from a human donor in good health. Some clones in this sample may be carry-over from other donors' samples. CDR3 region: CAIGLVEVGNQPQHF.